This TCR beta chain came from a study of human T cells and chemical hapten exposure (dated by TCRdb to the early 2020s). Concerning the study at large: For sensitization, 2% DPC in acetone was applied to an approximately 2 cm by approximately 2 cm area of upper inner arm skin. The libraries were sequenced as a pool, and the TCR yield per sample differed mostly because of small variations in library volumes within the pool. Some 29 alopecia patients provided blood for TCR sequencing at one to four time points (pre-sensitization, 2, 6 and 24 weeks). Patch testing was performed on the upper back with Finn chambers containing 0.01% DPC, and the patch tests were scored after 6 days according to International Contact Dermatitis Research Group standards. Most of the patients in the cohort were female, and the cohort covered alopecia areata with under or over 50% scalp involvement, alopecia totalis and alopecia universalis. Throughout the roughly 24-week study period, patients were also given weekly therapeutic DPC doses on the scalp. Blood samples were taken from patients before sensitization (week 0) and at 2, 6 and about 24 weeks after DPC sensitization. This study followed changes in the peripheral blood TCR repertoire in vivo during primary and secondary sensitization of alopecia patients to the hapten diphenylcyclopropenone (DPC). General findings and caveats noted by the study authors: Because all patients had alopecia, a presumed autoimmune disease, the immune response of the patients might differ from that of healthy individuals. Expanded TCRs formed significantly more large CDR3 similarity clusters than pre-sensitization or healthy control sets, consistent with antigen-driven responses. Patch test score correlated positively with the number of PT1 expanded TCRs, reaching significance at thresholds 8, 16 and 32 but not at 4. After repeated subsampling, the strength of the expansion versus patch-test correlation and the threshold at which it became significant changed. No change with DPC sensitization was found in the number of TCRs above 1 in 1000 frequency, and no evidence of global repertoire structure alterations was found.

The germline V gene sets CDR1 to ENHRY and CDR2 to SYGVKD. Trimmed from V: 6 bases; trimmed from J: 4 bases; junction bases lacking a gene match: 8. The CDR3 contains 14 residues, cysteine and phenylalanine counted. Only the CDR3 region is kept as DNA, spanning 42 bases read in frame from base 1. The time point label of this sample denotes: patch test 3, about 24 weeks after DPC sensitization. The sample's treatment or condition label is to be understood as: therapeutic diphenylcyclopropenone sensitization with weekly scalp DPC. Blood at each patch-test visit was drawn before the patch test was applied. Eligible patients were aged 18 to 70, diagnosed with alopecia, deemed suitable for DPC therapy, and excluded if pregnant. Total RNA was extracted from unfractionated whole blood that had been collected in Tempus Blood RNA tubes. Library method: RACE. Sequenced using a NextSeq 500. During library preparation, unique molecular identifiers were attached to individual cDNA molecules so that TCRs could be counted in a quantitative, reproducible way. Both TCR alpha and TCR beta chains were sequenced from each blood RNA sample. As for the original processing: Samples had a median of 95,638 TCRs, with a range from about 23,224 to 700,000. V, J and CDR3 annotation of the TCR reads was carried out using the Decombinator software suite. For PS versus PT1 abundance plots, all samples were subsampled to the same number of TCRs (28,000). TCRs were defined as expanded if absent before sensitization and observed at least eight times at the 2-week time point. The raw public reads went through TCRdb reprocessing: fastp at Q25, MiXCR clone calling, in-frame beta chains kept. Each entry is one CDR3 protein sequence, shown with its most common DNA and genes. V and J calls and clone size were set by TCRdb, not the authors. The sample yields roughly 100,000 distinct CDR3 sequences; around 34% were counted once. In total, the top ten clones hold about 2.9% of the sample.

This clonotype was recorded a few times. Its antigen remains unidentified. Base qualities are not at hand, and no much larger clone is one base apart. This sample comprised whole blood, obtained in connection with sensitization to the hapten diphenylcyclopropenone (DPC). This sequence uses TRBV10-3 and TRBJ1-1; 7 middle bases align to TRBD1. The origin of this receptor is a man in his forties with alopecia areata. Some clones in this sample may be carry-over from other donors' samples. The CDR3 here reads CAISPRDRVTEAFF. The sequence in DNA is TGTGCCATCAGCCCCCGGGACAGAGTCACTGAAGCTTTCTTT.